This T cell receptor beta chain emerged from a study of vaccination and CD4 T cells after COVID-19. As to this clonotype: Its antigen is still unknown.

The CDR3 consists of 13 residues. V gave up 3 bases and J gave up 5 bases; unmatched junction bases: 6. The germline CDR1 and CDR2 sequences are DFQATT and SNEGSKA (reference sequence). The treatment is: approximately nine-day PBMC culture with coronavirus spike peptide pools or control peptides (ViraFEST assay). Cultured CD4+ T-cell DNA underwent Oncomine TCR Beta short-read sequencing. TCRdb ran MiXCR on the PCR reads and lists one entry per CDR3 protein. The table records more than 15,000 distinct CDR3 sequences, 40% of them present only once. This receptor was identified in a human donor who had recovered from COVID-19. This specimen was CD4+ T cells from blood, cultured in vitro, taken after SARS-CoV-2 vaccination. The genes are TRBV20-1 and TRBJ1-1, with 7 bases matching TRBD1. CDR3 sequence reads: CSARNAGGTEAFF. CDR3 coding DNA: TGCAGTGCTAGGAACGCAGGGGGGACTGAAGCTTTCTTT.